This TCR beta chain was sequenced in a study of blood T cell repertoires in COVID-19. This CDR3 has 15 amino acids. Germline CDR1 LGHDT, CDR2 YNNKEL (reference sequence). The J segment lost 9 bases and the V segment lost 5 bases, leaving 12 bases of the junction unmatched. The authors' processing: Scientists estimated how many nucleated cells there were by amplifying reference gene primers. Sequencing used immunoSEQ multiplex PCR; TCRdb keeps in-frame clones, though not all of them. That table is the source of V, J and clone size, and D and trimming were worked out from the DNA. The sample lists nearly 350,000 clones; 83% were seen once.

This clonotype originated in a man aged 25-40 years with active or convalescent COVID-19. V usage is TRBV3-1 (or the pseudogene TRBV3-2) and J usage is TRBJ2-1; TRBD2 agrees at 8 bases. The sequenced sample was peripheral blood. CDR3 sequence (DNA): TGTGCCAGCAGCTCACGACTGGCGGGGGGACCTGAGCAGTTCTTC. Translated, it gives CASSSRLAGGPEQFF.